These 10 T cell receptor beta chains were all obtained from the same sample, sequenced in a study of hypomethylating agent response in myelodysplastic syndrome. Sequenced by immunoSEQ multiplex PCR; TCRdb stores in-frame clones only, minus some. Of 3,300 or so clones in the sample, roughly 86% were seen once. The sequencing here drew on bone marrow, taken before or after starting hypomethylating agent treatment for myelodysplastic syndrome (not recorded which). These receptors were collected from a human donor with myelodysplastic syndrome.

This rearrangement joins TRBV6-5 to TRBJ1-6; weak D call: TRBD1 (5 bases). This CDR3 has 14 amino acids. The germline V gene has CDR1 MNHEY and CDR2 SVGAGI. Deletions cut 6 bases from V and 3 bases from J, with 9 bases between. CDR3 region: CASRPDIYNSPLHF. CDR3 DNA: TGTGCCAGCAGACCGGACATCTATAATTCACCCCTCCACTTT.

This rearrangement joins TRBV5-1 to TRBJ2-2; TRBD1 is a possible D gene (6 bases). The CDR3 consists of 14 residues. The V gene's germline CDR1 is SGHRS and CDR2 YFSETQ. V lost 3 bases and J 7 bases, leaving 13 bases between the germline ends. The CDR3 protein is CASSSGAMVGELFF. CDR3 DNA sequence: TGCGCCAGCAGCTCAGGGGCTATGGTCGGGGAGCTGTTTTTT.

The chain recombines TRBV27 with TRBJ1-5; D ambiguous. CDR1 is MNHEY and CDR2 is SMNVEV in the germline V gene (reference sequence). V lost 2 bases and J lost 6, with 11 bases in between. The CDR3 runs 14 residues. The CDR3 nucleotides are TGTGCCAGCAGTTTAGGTGGGGAAAGTCAGCCCCAGCATTTT. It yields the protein CASSLGGESQPQHF.

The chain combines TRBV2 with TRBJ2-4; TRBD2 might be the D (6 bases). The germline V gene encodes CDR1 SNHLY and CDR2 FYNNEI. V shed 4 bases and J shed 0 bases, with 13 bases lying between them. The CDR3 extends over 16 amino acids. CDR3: CASSGFLAIAKNIQYF. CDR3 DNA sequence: TGTGCCAGCAGTGGATTTCTAGCGATAGCCAAAAACATTCAGTACTTC.

The CDR3 loop reads CASREQGSYEQYF. CDR3 DNA sequence: TGTGCCAGTAGGGAACAGGGGTCCTACGAGCAGTACTTC. The chain joins TRBV19 to TRBJ2-7, with 7 bases that match TRBD1. V was pared by 6 bases and J by 1 base, with 3 bases of the junction left unmatched. The CDR3 consists of 13 residues. Germline V gene lookup returns CDR1 LNHDA and CDR2 SQIVND (reference sequence).

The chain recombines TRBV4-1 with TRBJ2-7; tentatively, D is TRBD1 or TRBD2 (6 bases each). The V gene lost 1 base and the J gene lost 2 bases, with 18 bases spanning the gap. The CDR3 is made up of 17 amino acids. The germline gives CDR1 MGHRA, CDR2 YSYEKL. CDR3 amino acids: CASSQGVGGGRAYEQYF. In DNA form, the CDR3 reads TGCGCCAGCAGCCAAGGGGTCGGAGGGGGACGAGCCTACGAGCAGTACTTC.

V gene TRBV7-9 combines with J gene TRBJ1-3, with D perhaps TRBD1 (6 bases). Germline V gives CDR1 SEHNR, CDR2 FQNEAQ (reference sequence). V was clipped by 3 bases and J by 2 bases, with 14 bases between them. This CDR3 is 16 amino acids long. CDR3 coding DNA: TGTGCCAGCAGCTTGGGGCAGGGGATGGCTGGAAACACCATATATTTT. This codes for CASSLGQGMAGNTIYF.

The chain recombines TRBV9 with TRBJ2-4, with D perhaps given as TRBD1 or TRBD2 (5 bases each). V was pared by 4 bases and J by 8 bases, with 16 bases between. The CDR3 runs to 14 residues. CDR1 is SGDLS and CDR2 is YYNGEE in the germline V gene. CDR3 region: CASSPEGRGDIQYF. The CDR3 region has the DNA TGTGCCAGCAGCCCTGAGGGGCGAGGAGACATTCAGTACTTC.

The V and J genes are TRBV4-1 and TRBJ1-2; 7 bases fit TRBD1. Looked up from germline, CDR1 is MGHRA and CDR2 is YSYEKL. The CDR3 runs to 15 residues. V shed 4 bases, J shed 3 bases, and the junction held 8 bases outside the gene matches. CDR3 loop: CASSPASGGDYGYTF. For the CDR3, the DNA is TGCGCCAGCAGCCCCGCCTCAGGGGGGGACTATGGCTACACCTTC.

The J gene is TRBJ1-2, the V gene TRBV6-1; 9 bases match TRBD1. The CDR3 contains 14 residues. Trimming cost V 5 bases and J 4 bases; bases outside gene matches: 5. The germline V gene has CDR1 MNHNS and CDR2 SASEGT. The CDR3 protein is CASSNRGPSYGYTF. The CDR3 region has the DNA TGTGCCAGCAGTAACAGGGGGCCGAGCTATGGCTACACCTTC.